One and the same sample provided the 10 T cell receptor beta chains below, sequenced in a study of breast tumors, draining lymph nodes, adjacent tissues. TCRdb re-derived calls from the multiplex PCR reads in MiXCR, one entry per CDR3 protein. Among 160,000 or so distinct CDR3 sequences listed, more than 25% were seen once. The lymph nodes were axillary draining lymph nodes from breast cancer patients. Sequenced sample: axillary lymph node tissue. These receptors originate from a female donor with breast cancer. Some clones in this sample may be carry-over from other donors' samples.

On this clonotype: A clone one base away is much larger, so this may be a read error. This chain uses TRBV18 with TRBJ2-5; the match to TRBD1 covers 9 bases. The CDR3 has 15 residues. Losses at the gene ends were 3 bases for V and 9 bases for J; bases not matched to a gene: 11. Germline V lookup: CDR1 KGHSH, CDR2 LQKENI. CDR3 amino acids: CASSPDTGGVGAQYF. Here the CDR3 DNA reads TGTGCCAGCTCACCGGATACAGGGGGCGTTGGGGCCCAGTACTTC.

The chain links TRBV5-1 to TRBJ1-4, with D hard to call. Germline V lookup: CDR1 SGHRS, CDR2 YFSETQ. V shed 7 bases and J shed 4 bases, with 23 bases lying between them. The CDR3 runs 17 residues. The CDR3 protein is CASSAPSYEQYNEKLFF. The CDR3 DNA is TGCGCCAGCTCGGCACCCTCCTACGAGCAGTATAATGAAAAACTGTTTTTT.

Comment on this clonotype: The DNA is left out, because the CDR3 cannot be placed on it with certainty; the CDR3 is given as TCRdb lists it. The rearrangement uses TRBV27 and TRBJ2-5. Germline loops: CDR1 MNHEY, CDR2 SMNVEV (reference sequence). Counting both end residues, the CDR3 totals 14 amino acids. CDR3: CARPRRDTRLHLRF.

The sample holds many counts of this clonotype. This chain links TRBV3-1 with TRBJ2-7; TRBD1 aligns across 9 bases. This CDR3 region has 16 residues. With 4 bases clipped from V and 1 base from J, the junction kept 8 bases outside the gene matches. The germline V gene encodes CDR1 LGHDT and CDR2 YNNKEL (reference sequence). The CDR3 spells CASSPTGGSWSYEQYF. The DNA of the CDR3 is TGTGCCAGCAGCCCAACAGGGGGCTCCTGGTCCTACGAGCAGTACTTC.

On this clonotype itself: The junction and the germline gene differ at one end; a read error may be behind it. The chain is built from TRBV20-1 and TRBJ2-3; 16 bases agree with TRBD2. Germline V gene lookup returns CDR1 DFQATT and CDR2 SNEGSKA (reference sequence). The CDR3 has 20 amino acids. This CDR3 is CSARGGTSGRAAYGTGTQCF. The CDR3 region has the DNA TGCAGTGCTAGAGGAGGGACTAGCGGGAGGGCCGCCTACGGCACAGGTACGCAGTGTTTT.

At least ten counts were recorded for this clonotype. The CDR3 sequence: CASSLSGGGADTQYF. CDR3 in DNA: TGTGCCAGCAGTCTTAGCGGGGGGGGTGCAGATACGCAGTATTTT. V and J are TRBV12-3 or TRBV12-4 and TRBJ2-3; 11 nucleotides match TRBD2. The CDR3 consists of 15 residues. V was clipped by 5 bases and J by 4 bases; unmatched bases: 5.

This clonotype has a handful of counts. With a much larger clone just one base away, this may be a read error. This chain joins TRBV6-6 and TRBJ2-7, with TRBD2 matching 11 bases. The CDR3 runs to 15 residues. Germline V gene lookup returns CDR1 MNHNY and CDR2 SVGAGI (reference sequence). The J segment lost 7 bases and the V segment lost 4 bases, leaving 9 bases of the junction unmatched. CDR3 DNA sequence: TGTGCCAGCAGTTCCTCGTTTAGCGGGAGGGGGGAGCAGTACTTC. It translates to CASSSSFSGRGEQYF.

The chain recombines TRBV20-1 with TRBJ1-6; a weak D match, TRBD1 (5 bases). Deletions cut 2 bases from V and 9 bases from J, with 17 bases between. Germline loops: CDR1 DFQATT, CDR2 SNEGSKA (reference sequence). The CDR3 sequence is 15 residues long. The CDR3 is CSARSEVGVGSPLHF. The DNA for the CDR3 is TGCAGTGCTAGATCCGAGGTGGGGGTAGGTTCACCCCTCCACTTT.

This clonotype has at least ten counts. The chain couples TRBV3-1 to TRBJ2-7, with 10 positions matching TRBD1. The CDR3 runs 17 residues. Germline loops: CDR1 LGHDT, CDR2 YNNKEL (reference sequence). With V trimmed by 4 bases and J by 5 bases, 14 bases remained unmatched. The CDR3, as DNA: TGTGCCAGCAGCCCCCCAAAGTTCTCCGGGACAGGGGACGAGCAGTACTTC. Protein sequence: CASSPPKFSGTGDEQYF.

This clonotype was detected ten times or more. This may arise from a read error, as a much more abundant clone is one base away. The chain is built from TRBV20-1 and TRBJ1-2; TRBD1 might be the D (5 bases). CDR1 and CDR2 from the germline V gene are DFQATT and SNEGSKA (reference sequence). CDR3 size: 12 residues. The CDR3 DNA sequence: TGCAGTGCTACCGGGACCAGTAGTGGCTCCACCTTC. It translates to CSATGTSSGSTF.